This TCR beta chain came from a study of response to subunit inactivated influenza vaccine. In this sample, this clonotype turned up a few times. Germline CDR1 and CDR2: LGHNA and YNFKEQ. The CDR3 has 16 amino acids. Trimming pared 0 bases from V and 3 bases from J, leaving 13 bases between. MiXCR was run by TCRdb on the RT-PCR reads, yielding one entry per CDR3 protein. The profile shows about 570,000 distinct CDR3 sequences, around 11% of them singletons. This sample was also put to use in a study of T cells expressing NK-cell markers. That work contributes: Scientists made TCR beta cDNA using 5'RACE template switching with UMIs. Cells sorted as CD3+CD56+NKG2C+, CD3+CD56+NKG2C- and CD3+CD56-NKG2C+ T cells supplied the TCR beta repertoires. Questions lingered over whether expanded NKG2C+ T cell clones were HCMV-specific.

This TCR was sampled from a man aged 50 or older who received an inactivated influenza vaccine. This chain joins TRBV4-2 and TRBJ2-3; D may be TRBD1 (7 bases). The starting material was PBMCs from blood, obtained on the day of vaccination. CDR3: CASSQDQGGGTDTQYF. The CDR3 DNA reads TGTGCCAGCAGCCAAGATCAGGGGGGCGGGACAGATACGCAGTATTTT.